The present T cell receptor (beta chain) was sequenced within a study of cytotoxic CD8 clonotypes in ibrutinib-treated CLL. Turning to the study itself: There were some 10 relapsed/refractory patients and about 15 treatment-naive patients, and around 18 were IGHV unmutated.

This CDR3 is 15 amino acids long. Germline CDR1 is MNHNS and CDR2 is SASEGT. V dropped 7 bases and J dropped 1; count of bases not matched to a gene: 8. Clones were read by immunoSEQ multiplex PCR, and TCRdb kept only the in-frame ones, dropping some. The repertoire includes tens of thousands of clones, approximately 69% of them detected once, and roughly 13% sits in the top ten. Overall study findings and caveats: Baseline clonality exceeded age-matched healthy donors and tracked circulating CD8+ T-cell counts. Clonality was elevated at ibrutinib response and had returned toward baseline at progression. Samples were collected at differing times from sustained-remission and progressing patients.

This clone has a single count. What it recognizes is unknown. The sequencing here drew on PBMCs, taken after 12 months of ibrutinib treatment. The sequence derives from a human donor with chronic lymphocytic leukemia. V usage is TRBV6-1 and J usage is TRBJ2-3, with 7 bases that match TRBD2. The chain's CDR3 is CASKRLAGGTDTQYF. CDR3 DNA sequence: TGTGCCAGCAAGCGACTAGCAGGAGGCACAGATACGCAGTATTTT.